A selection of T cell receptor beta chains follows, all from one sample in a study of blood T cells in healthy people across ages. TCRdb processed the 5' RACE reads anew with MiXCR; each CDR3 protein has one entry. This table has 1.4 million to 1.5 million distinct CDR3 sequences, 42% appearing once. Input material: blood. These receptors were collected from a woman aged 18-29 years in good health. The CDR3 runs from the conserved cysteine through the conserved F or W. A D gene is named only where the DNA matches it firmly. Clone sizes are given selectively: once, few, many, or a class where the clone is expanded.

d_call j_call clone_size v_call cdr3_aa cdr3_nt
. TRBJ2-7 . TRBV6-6 CASTPIGSYEQYF TGTGCCAGCACCCCCATCGGCTCCTACGAGCAGTACTTC
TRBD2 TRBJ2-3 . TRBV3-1 CASSQGQRGGTDTQYF TGTGCCAGCAGCCAAGGGCAGCGGGGGGGGACAGATACGCAGTATTTT
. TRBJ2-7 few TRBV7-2 CASSAGSPYEQYF TGTGCCAGCAGCGCCGGGAGTCCCTACGAGCAGTACTTC
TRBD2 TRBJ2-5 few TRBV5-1 CASSLSGTSIMETQYF TGCGCCAGCAGCTTGTCCGGGACTAGCATTATGGAGACCCAGTACTTC
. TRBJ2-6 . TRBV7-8 CASSLGLSTGANVLTF TGTGCCAGCAGCTTGGGACTTTCAACTGGGGCCAACGTCCTGACTTTC
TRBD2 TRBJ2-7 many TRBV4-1 CASSPNERERGREQYF TGCGCCAGCAGCCCTAACGAGCGGGAGAGGGGTCGGGAGCAGTACTTC
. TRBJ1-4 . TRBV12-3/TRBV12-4 CASSPGSGGSEKLFF TGTGCCAGCAGTCCCGGCAGTGGAGGGAGTGAAAAACTGTTTTTT
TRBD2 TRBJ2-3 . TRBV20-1 CSPGTSGGPSTDTQYF TGCAGCCCGGGGACTAGCGGGGGCCCGAGCACAGATACGCAGTATTTT
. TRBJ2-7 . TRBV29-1 CSFENRGQSYNEQYF TGCAGCTTTGAGAACCGGGGTCAGTCCTACAATGAGCAGTACTTC
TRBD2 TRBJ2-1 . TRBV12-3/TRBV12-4 CASSLEVTSGNYNEQFF TGTGCCAGCAGTTTAGAAGTGACTAGCGGGAACTACAATGAGCAGTTCTTC
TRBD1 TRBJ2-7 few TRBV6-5 CASRQRQGIAYEQYF TGTGCCAGCAGACAACGACAGGGGATAGCCTACGAGCAGTACTTC
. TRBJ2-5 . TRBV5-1 CASHEGLQETQYF TGCGCCAGTCACGAGGGGCTCCAAGAGACCCAGTACTTC
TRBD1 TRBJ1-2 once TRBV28 CASSPDRGSVYGYTF TGTGCCAGCAGCCCAGACAGGGGATCGGTCTATGGCTACACCTTC
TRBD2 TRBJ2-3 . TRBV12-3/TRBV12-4 CASRQLAGLTDTQYF TGTGCCAGCAGACAACTAGCGGGGCTCACAGATACGCAGTATTTT
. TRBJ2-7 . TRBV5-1 CASSPEGGGPHSYEQYF TGCGCCAGCAGCCCCGAGGGGGGAGGGCCCCACTCCTACGAGCAGTACTTC
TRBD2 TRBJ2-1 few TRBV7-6 CATRASGTNEQFF TGTGCCACCCGGGCTAGCGGGACCAATGAGCAGTTCTTC
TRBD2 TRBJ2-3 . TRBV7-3 CASSLSRVGGVSDTQYF TGTGCCAGCAGCTTAAGTCGCGTCGGGGGGGTTTCAGATACGCAGTATTTT
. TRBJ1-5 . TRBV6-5 CASSSLATAGQPQHF TGTGCCAGCAGTTCCTTGGCCACGGCTGGTCAGCCCCAGCATTTT
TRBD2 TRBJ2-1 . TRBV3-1 CASSSNPGRGYNEQFF TGTGCCAGCAGCTCCAACCCCGGGAGGGGTTACAATGAGCAGTTCTTC
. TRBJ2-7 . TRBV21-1 CASSPGERDRGYEQYF TGTGCCAGCAGCCCTGGGGAACGGGACAGGGGCTACGAGCAGTACTTC
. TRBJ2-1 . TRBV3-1 CARVGRRSYNEQFF TGTGCCAGGGTGGGAAGGAGGTCTTACAATGAGCAGTTCTTC
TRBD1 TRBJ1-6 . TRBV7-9 CASSLVGQHSPLHF TGTGCCAGCAGCTTAGTGGGACAGCATTCACCCCTCCACTTT
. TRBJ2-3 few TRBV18 CASSPLRNTDTQYF TGTGCCAGCTCACCACTTAGAAACACAGATACGCAGTATTTT
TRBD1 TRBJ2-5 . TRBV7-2 CASSPTSRGTGRETQYF TGTGCCAGCAGCCCGACGTCTAGGGGGACAGGGAGAGAGACCCAGTACTTC
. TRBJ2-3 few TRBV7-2 CASSFPGGGTDTQYF TGTGCCAGCAGTTTCCCTGGCGGGGGCACAGATACGCAGTATTTT
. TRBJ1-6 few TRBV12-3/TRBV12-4 CASSLSNFVGSPLHF TGTGCCAGCAGTTTGTCGAATTTCGTCGGGTCACCCCTCCACTTT
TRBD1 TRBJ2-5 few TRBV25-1 CASRRTGSQETQYF TGTGCCAGCAGAAGGACAGGGTCCCAAGAGACCCAGTACTTC
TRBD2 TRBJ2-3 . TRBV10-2 CASERGPSTDTQYF TGCGCCAGCGAGCGGGGTCCTAGCACAGATACGCAGTATTTT
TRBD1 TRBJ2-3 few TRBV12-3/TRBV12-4 CASSWAFTGGFGDTQYF TGTGCCAGCAGTTGGGCCTTTACAGGGGGCTTTGGAGATACGCAGTATTTT
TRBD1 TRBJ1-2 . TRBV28 CASSFPDRPGDSYTF TGTGCCAGCAGTTTTCCGGACAGGCCTGGGGATAGCTACACCTTC
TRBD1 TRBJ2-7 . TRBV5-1 CASSRTGTGIYEQYF TGCGCCAGCAGCCGCACCGGGACAGGGATCTACGAGCAGTACTTC
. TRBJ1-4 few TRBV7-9 CASSLDLGREEKLFF TGTGCCAGCAGCTTAGATTTGGGAAGAGAGGAAAAACTGTTTTTT
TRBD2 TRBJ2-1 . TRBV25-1 CASSEPGGTSAREQFF TGTGCCAGCAGTGAACCGGGGGGGACCTCTGCGCGGGAGCAGTTCTTC
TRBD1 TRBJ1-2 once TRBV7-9 CASSLAHPGQGGYTF TGTGCCAGCAGCTTAGCGCACCCGGGACAGGGAGGGTACACCTTC
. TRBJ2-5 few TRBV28 CASSTEGGTETQYF TGTGCCAGCAGTACCGAGGGGGGTACGGAGACCCAGTACTTC
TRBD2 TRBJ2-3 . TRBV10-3 CAITSSGTSDTQYF TGTGCCATCACCTCTAGCGGGACATCCGATACGCAGTATTTT
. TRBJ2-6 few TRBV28 CASSHQFSGANVLTF TGTGCCAGCAGTCACCAGTTCTCTGGGGCCAACGTCCTGACTTTC
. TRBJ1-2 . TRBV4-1 CASSQATRRTVNYGYTF TGCGCCAGCAGCCAAGCGACTCGACGGACTGTTAACTATGGCTACACCTTC
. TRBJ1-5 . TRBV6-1 CASRGVRSSQPQHF TGTGCCAGCAGGGGGGTGAGGTCCAGTCAGCCCCAGCATTTT
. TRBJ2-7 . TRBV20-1 CSARNYATRQYF TGCAGTGCTAGGAATTATGCGACGAGGCAGTACTTC
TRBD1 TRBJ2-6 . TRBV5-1 CASSPTGGTSSGANVLTF TGCGCCAGCAGCCCGACAGGGGGTACATCTTCTGGGGCCAACGTCCTGACTTTC
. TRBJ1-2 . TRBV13 CASSLGSQRGYTF TGTGCCAGCAGCTTAGGGTCACAGAGGGGCTACACCTTC
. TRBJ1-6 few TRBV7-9 CASRVGNSPLHF TGTGCCAGCCGGGTGGGCAATTCACCCCTCCACTTT
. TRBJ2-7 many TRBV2 CASSDYSYEQYF TGTGCCAGCAGTGATTACTCCTACGAGCAGTACTTC
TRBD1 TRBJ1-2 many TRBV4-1 CASSQVDRDGYTF TGCGCCAGCAGCCAAGTAGACAGGGATGGCTACACCTTC
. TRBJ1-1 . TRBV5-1 CASSLGHPGGTEAFF TGCGCCAGCAGCTTGGGACACCCGGGAGGCACTGAAGCTTTCTTT
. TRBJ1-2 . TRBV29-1 CSVVLGGDYGYTF TGCAGCGTAGTCCTCGGGGGCGACTATGGCTACACCTTC
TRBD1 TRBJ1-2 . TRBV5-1 CASSLNYGTGANYGYTF TGCGCCAGCAGCCTTAATTATGGGACAGGGGCTAACTATGGCTACACCTTC
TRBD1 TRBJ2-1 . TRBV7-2 CASSPKMLDRADEQFF TGTGCCAGCAGCCCTAAAATGCTCGACAGGGCCGATGAGCAGTTCTTC
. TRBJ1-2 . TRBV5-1 CASSVVPSYGYTF TGCGCCAGCAGCGTGGTCCCGTCCTATGGCTACACCTTC
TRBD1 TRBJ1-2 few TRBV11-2 CASSALQGTLDVDTF TGTGCCAGCAGCGCCCTACAGGGGACGCTCGATGTAGACACCTTC
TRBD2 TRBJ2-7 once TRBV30 CAWSYGGGRNEQYF TGTGCCTGGAGTTACGGGGGAGGGCGCAACGAGCAGTACTTC
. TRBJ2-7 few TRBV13 CASSLWGQAYEQYF TGTGCCAGCAGCTTATGGGGGCAGGCCTACGAGCAGTACTTC
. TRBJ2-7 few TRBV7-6 CASSPMLGYRGYEQYF TGTGCCAGCAGCCCCATGTTGGGGTACCGTGGGTACGAGCAGTACTTC
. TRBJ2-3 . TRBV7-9 CASSWLALITDTQYF TGTGCCAGCAGCTGGTTAGCCCTCATCACAGATACGCAGTATTTT
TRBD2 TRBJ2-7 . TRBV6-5 CASSYPRTSGHQSSYNEQYF TGTGCCAGCAGTTATCCCCGGACTAGCGGGCACCAAAGCTCCTACAATGAGCAGTACTTC
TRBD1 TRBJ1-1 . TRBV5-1 CASSLGQGPMNTEAFF TGCGCCAGCAGCCTGGGACAGGGGCCTATGAACACTGAAGCTTTCTTT
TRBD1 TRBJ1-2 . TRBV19 CASSIGPGQEDGYTF TGTGCCAGTAGTATCGGTCCCGGACAGGAGGATGGCTACACCTTC
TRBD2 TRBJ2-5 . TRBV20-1 CSADSTSGTQETQYF TGCAGTGCGGACTCGACTAGCGGTACCCAAGAGACCCAGTACTTC
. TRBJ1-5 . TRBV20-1 CSARPVSGPQHF TGCAGTGCTAGACCCGTCTCGGGGCCCCAGCATTTT